These 28 T cell receptor beta chains were sequenced from one sample in a study of OX40 agonist ivuxolimab in advanced cancers. TCRdb's table, derived via immunoSEQ multiplex PCR, lists solely in-frame clones and lacks some. The repertoire holds about 64,000 clones, with approximately 90% as singletons. The sample here was CD4+ or CD8+ T cells sorted from blood, taken in a trial of the OX40 agonist ivuxolimab. The receptors originated from an adult with an advanced solid tumor such as melanoma, head and neck, liver or kidney cancer.

The chain carries TRBV4-3 and TRBJ1-2, with 8 bases identical to TRBD1. Germline CDR1 and CDR2: LGHNA and YSLEER. Trimming took 0 bases from V and 1 from J; bases not matched to a gene: 13. CDR3 length equals 19 residues. CDR3 in DNA: TGCGCCAGCAGCCAAGATCCCCAAGGACAGGGCATCTTTAACTATGGCTACACCTTC. This codes for CASSQDPQGQGIFNYGYTF.

The rearrangement joins TRBV5-1 to TRBJ2-5; TRBD1 or TRBD2 may be the D gene (5 bases each). The CDR3 extends over 14 amino acids. CDR1 and CDR2 (germline): SGHRS, YFSETQ. Trimming cost V 2 bases and J 5 bases, with 13 bases left between them. CDR3: CASSLPYEGETQYF. CDR3 in DNA: TGCGCCAGCAGCTTACCGTATGAGGGGGAGACCCAGTACTTC.

The rearrangement joins TRBV5-4 to TRBJ2-6, with 7 bases lining up with TRBD1. CDR3 size: 17 residues. Per germline, CDR1 SGHNT and CDR2 YYREEE (reference sequence). The V and J ends lost 3 bases and 2 bases, in that order; junction bases with no gene match: 8. Here the CDR3 reads CASSSPKQGTGANVLTF. CDR3 nucleotides: TGTGCCAGCAGCTCCCCTAAACAGGGGACTGGGGCCAACGTCCTGACTTTC.

The chain employs TRBV18 and TRBJ2-5; tentative D call: TRBD1 (5 bases). The V gene's germline CDR1 is KGHSH and CDR2 LQKENI. Trimming removed 3 bases from V and 3 bases from J, with 8 bases in between. This CDR3 has 13 amino acids. The DNA for the CDR3 is TGTGCCAGCTCACCTGGGGCAAAAGAGACCCAGTACTTC. Its protein is CASSPGAKETQYF.

The V and J genes are TRBV27 and TRBJ1-4; D unresolved. CDR1 and CDR2 (germline): MNHEY, SMNVEV (reference sequence). The CDR3 consists of 15 residues. Trimming left V 0 bases short and J 6 bases short, with 11 bases between. The CDR3 reads CASSLSVQPYEKLFF. CDR3 sequence (DNA): TGTGCCAGCAGTTTATCGGTTCAACCATATGAAAAACTGTTTTTT.

V is TRBV21-1 and J is TRBJ2-7. TRBV21-1 is described as a pseudogene. The CDR3 runs to 15 residues. CDR3 nucleotides: TGTGCCAGCAGCTACTCCGGGACGGGTTCCTACGAGCAGTACTTC. Amino acid sequence: CASSYSGTGSYEQYF.

V is TRBV28 and J is TRBJ2-1; TRBD1 is a possible D gene (6 bases). Germline V gene lookup returns CDR1 MDHEN and CDR2 SYDVKM. This CDR3 region has 12 residues. V was cut by 7 bases and J by 7 bases, with 11 bases left in between. This CDR3 is CASNWGRNEQFF. CDR3 sequence (DNA): TGTGCCAGCAATTGGGGGCGGAATGAGCAGTTCTTC.

The CDR3, as DNA: TGTGCCAGCAGCTTAAGGGATATCACGAGTCAGCCCCAGCATTTT. This sequence encodes CASSLRDITSQPQHF. J is TRBJ1-5 and V is TRBV7-8, with D unclear. Trimming took off 2 bases at V and 6 bases at J, with 14 bases between the two ends. The CDR3 is 15 residues long. Germline CDR1 is SGHVS and CDR2 is FQNEAQ. The full variable domain, rest sourced from reference TRBV7-8 and TRBJ1-5, is GAGVSQSPRYKVAKRGQDVALRCDPISGHVSLFWYQQALGQGPEFLTYFQNEAQLDKSGLPSDRFFAERPEGSVSTLKIQRTQQEDSAVYLCASSLRDITSQPQHFGDGTRLSIL.

The chain joins TRBV19 to TRBJ1-5; a possible D gene is TRBD1 (5 bases). The CDR3 is made up of 17 amino acids. The V end was cut by 3 bases, the J end by 1 base, with 16 bases between. Germline CDR1 and CDR2: LNHDA and SQIVND (reference sequence). CDR3 sequence reads: CASSILTRGQSNQPQHF. The CDR3 DNA sequence: TGTGCCAGTAGTATCTTAACCCGGGGCCAAAGCAATCAGCCCCAGCATTTT. Full variable domain (rest looked up from reference TRBV19 and TRBJ1-5): DGGITQSPKYLFRKEGQNVTLSCEQNLNHDAMYWYRQDPGQGLRLIYYSQIVNDFQKGDIAEGYSVSREKKESFPLTVTSAQKNPTAFYLCASSILTRGQSNQPQHFGDGTRLSIL.

The chain employs TRBV7-8 and TRBJ1-5; the D is unclear. The germline V gene encodes CDR1 SGHVS and CDR2 FQNEAQ. The V end was cut by 5 bases, the J end by 3 bases, with 11 bases between. The CDR3 consists of 14 residues. CDR3 sequence (DNA): TGTGCCAGCAGCCAACAGCGTGACAATCAGCCCCAGCATTTT. It codes for CASSQQRDNQPQHF.

The chain links TRBV2 to TRBJ1-5, with D perhaps TRBD1 (6 bases). V gave up 6 bases and J gave up 3 bases, with 12 bases separating them. Germline CDR1 is SNHLY and CDR2 is FYNNEI. CDR3 size: 14 residues. The DNA for the CDR3 is TGTGCCAGCAGATTCCAGGGGAACAATCAGCCCCAGCATTTT. Protein product: CASRFQGNNQPQHF.

The genes are TRBV6-1 and TRBJ2-7, with 7 bases identical to TRBD1. The CDR3 extends over 17 amino acids. The germline V gene has CDR1 MNHNS and CDR2 SASEGT. V was pared by 0 bases and J by 2 bases, with 10 bases of the junction left unmatched. As DNA, the CDR3 is TGTGCCAGCAGTGAAGCCTGGACAGGCTCAACCCCCTACGAGCAGTACTTC. It specifies CASSEAWTGSTPYEQYF.

V is TRBV5-5 and J is TRBJ2-3; D is perhaps TRBD1 (6 bases). This CDR3 has 15 residues. The V and J ends lost 3 bases and 0 bases respectively, with 11 bases between them. Germline V gene sequence: CDR1 SGHKS, CDR2 YYEKEE (reference sequence). CDR3 sequence: CASSSIGQSTDTQYF. In nucleotides, the CDR3 is TGTGCCAGCAGCTCTATAGGACAGAGCACAGATACGCAGTATTTT.

The CDR3 spells CASSRQPNTEAFF. CDR3 nucleotide sequence: TGTGCCAGCAGTCGACAACCTAACACTGAAGCTTTCTTT. The chain employs TRBV7-9 and TRBJ1-1; D unresolved. The CDR3 has 13 residues. V dropped 6 bases and J dropped 2 bases, with 10 bases sitting between them. Germline V gene sequence: CDR1 SEHNR, CDR2 FQNEAQ (reference sequence). The full variable domain, its missing parts supplied by reference TRBV7-9 and TRBJ1-1, is DTGVSQNPRHKITKRGQNVTFRCDPISEHNRLYWYRQTLGQGPEFLTYFQNEAQLEKSRLLSDRFSAERPKGSFSTLEIQRTEQGDSAMYLCASSRQPNTEAFFGQGTRLTVV.

The chain links TRBV9 to TRBJ2-6; D is undetermined. Germline lookup yields CDR1 SGDLS and CDR2 YYNGEE. The CDR3 spans 18 residues. The germline V and J ends were trimmed by 0 bases and 0 bases, with 13 bases remaining between them. The CDR3 DNA sequence: TGTGCCAGCAGCGTAGCTGGGGATCCACACTCTGGGGCCAACGTCCTGACTTTC. Protein: CASSVAGDPHSGANVLTF.

V and J are TRBV29-1 and TRBJ1-4; 9 positions agree with TRBD1. This CDR3 is built from 13 residues. V lost 7 bases to trimming and J lost 8 bases; unmatched junction nucleotides: 8. CDR1 and CDR2 (germline): SQVTM, ANQGSEA. The DNA for the CDR3 is TGCAGCGCTACCGGGACAGGGAACGAAAAACTGTTTTTT. Amino acids: CSATGTGNEKLFF.

This clone appeared a few times. The chain is built from TRBV19 and TRBJ2-2; 7 bases line up with TRBD2. The CDR3 consists of 14 residues. Trimming took 5 bases from V and 5 from J; bases not matched to a gene: 5. The germline V gene has CDR1 LNHDA and CDR2 SQIVND (reference sequence). In DNA form, the CDR3 reads TGTGCCAGTAGTGCGTCTAGCGGTACCGGGGAGCTGTTTTTT. This encodes CASSASSGTGELFF.

The chain links TRBV27 to TRBJ2-1; D is uncertain. CDR1 is MNHEY, CDR2 SMNVEV, per germline (reference sequence). The CDR3 totals 14 residues. Trimming removed 2 bases from V and 4 bases from J, with 9 bases in between. The CDR3 DNA reads TGTGCCAGCAGTTTAGAGGTAGGGTACAATGAGCAGTTCTTC. Its protein product is CASSLEVGYNEQFF.

This clone was counted only a few times. This chain joins TRBV6-1 and TRBJ2-7; D uncertain. The CDR3 has 11 residues. Trimming left V 8 bases short and J 3 bases short, with 8 bases between. The germline CDR1 and CDR2 sequences are MNHNS and SASEGT. CDR3 nucleotide sequence: TGTGCCAGCCTCCTAAACTACGAGCAGTACTTC. It encodes CASLLNYEQYF.

About this clone itself: Distinct nucleotide sequences in the sample also encode this CDR3. The chain employs TRBV18 and TRBJ2-5; D perhaps matches TRBD1 (5 bases). The germline gives CDR1 KGHSH, CDR2 LQKENI. The CDR3 sequence is 15 residues long. Trimming took 0 bases from V and 5 from J, leaving 13 bases between them. CDR3 nucleotides: TGTGCCAGCTCACCACCATCCCAGGGTGGGGAGACCCAGTACTTC. As protein: CASSPPSQGGETQYF.

As regards this clone: Relative to the germline gene, one junction end is altered; a read error may explain this. The V gene is TRBV6-5, the J gene TRBJ1-5, with a possible D match to TRBD1 (5 bases). This CDR3 region has 14 residues. Germline values: CDR1 MNHEY, CDR2 SVGAGI. The CDR3 protein is CASKARQFNQLQHF. The CDR3 DNA is TGTGCCAGCAAAGCCCGACAGTTTAATCAGCTCCAGCATTTT.

This clone was recorded only once. The V and J genes are TRBV6-1 and TRBJ1-4; D unresolved. V was trimmed by 4 bases and J by 5 bases, leaving 14 bases between them. Germline CDR1 reads MNHNS; CDR2 reads SASEGT. The CDR3 sequence is 15 residues long. CDR3 nucleotide sequence: TGTGCCAGCAGTGCTGCAGGCGGGATCAATGAAAAACTGTTTTTT. Its protein product is CASSAAGGINEKLFF.

The chain links TRBV30 to TRBJ2-5, with 9 bases fitting TRBD1. Germline loops: CDR1 GTSNPN, CDR2 SVGIG (reference sequence). There are 13 residues in the CDR3. Losses at the gene ends were 3 bases for V and 5 bases for J; bases not matched to a gene: 4. The chain's CDR3 is CAWRRDRVETQYF. In nucleotides, the CDR3 is TGTGCCTGGAGGAGGGACAGGGTTGAGACCCAGTACTTC. Looking up the rest from reference TRBV30 and TRBJ2-5 gives the full variable domain: SQTIHQWPATLVQPVGSPLSLECTVEGTSNPNLYWYRQAAGRGLQLLFYSVGIGQISSEVPQNLSASRPQDRQFILSSKKLLLSDSGFYLCAWRRDRVETQYFGPGTRLLVL.

The chain carries TRBV9 and TRBJ2-2; no definite D call. The CDR3 has 13 residues. Trimming left V 4 bases short and J 7 bases short, with 11 bases between. CDR1 and CDR2 from the germline V gene are SGDLS and YYNGEE. The CDR3 sequence: CASSLDTDGELFF. CDR3 DNA sequence: TGTGCCAGCAGCCTCGACACGGACGGGGAGCTGTTTTTT.

J is TRBJ2-7 and V is TRBV19; weak D call: TRBD2 (7 bases). The CDR3 extends over 19 amino acids. The V and J ends lost 4 bases and 0 bases respectively, with 25 bases between them. Germline CDR1 LNHDA, CDR2 SQIVND (reference sequence). CDR3 protein: CASSTPGGTSDRASYEQYF. The CDR3 DNA reads as TGTGCCAGTAGTACCCCCGGGGGCACTAGCGATCGGGCCTCCTACGAGCAGTACTTC.

The chain uses TRBV19 and TRBJ2-7; 14 nucleotides align to TRBD2. The CDR3 has 15 amino acids. Germline assignment: CDR1 LNHDA and CDR2 SQIVND (reference sequence). V was clipped by 9 bases and J by 4 bases; unmatched bases: 8. CDR3 bases: TGTGCCAGCAGGCCCGGGACTAGCGGGAGTTACGAGCAGTACTTC. Translation gives CASRPGTSGSYEQYF.

This chain uses TRBV30 with TRBJ1-6; D unresolved. The CDR3 runs 13 residues. The germline gives CDR1 GTSNPN, CDR2 SVGIG (reference sequence). The germline V and J ends were trimmed by 4 bases and 8 bases, with 12 bases remaining between them. CDR3 DNA sequence: TGTGCCTGGACGACCCGTTTCGATTCACCCCTCCACTTT. It codes for CAWTTRFDSPLHF.

This chain uses TRBV6-1 with TRBJ2-1, with D tentatively TRBD2 (6 bases). The V end lost 11 bases, the J end lost 4 bases, and 15 bases lay between the germline ends. The CDR3 is 13 amino acids. Germline V CDR1 and CDR2: MNHNS, SASEGT. DNA for the CDR3: TGTGCCGCCTCTACCGGAGGGTACAATGAGCAGTTCTTC. It encodes CAASTGGYNEQFF.